The 29 T cell receptor beta chains in this list originate from one sample, sequenced in a study of T cell responses to AZD1222 COVID-19 vaccine. The method was immunoSEQ multiplex PCR; TCRdb's version includes in-frame clones alone and lacks a portion of them. The table includes some 70,000 clones, about 80% detected once. Sequenced material: peripheral blood, taken 28 days after the second AZD1222 dose. These receptors were collected from an adult who received the AZD1222 COVID-19 vaccine.

The chain carries TRBV5-1 and TRBJ2-1, with no clear D. The CDR3 runs to 13 residues. Germline CDR1 SGHRS, CDR2 YFSETQ. Trimming stripped 0 bases from V and 8 bases from J, with 9 bases between. This CDR3 is CASSLADGYEQFF. In DNA form, the CDR3 reads TGCGCCAGCAGCTTGGCCGATGGCTATGAGCAGTTCTTC. The variable domain in full, with the rest retrieved from reference TRBV5-1 and TRBJ2-1, is KAGVTQTPRYLIKTRGQQVTLSCSPISGHRSVSWYQQTPGQGLQFLFEYFSETQRNKGNFPGRFSGRQFSNSRSEMNVSTLELGDSALYLCASSLADGYEQFFGPGTRLTVL.

The V call is TRBV30, the J call TRBJ2-7; TRBD2 agrees at 10 bases. J gave up 7 bases and V 2 bases, and 8 bases lay outside the gene matches. The CDR3 is 14 amino acids. Per germline, CDR1 GTSNPN and CDR2 SVGIG (reference sequence). In nucleotides, the CDR3 is TGTGCCTGGAGTCCGGGTCTAGCGGGGGAAGAGCAGTACTTC. Translation gives CAWSPGLAGEEQYF.

The chain couples TRBV6-5 to TRBJ1-5; D may be TRBD1 (5 bases). The CDR3 runs 14 residues. The germline V gene encodes CDR1 MNHEY and CDR2 SVGAGI. Trimming cost V 7 bases and J 3 bases, with 13 bases left between them. The CDR3 DNA reads TGTGCCAGCATAAGGGGCCGAACCAATCAGCCCCAGCATTTT. Protein: CASIRGRTNQPQHF.

The chain couples TRBV3-1 (or the pseudogene TRBV3-2) to TRBJ1-2; unclear D gene. Germline V lookup: CDR1 LGHDT, CDR2 YNNKEL (reference sequence). CDR3 length: 12 residues. V dropped 3 bases and J dropped 5 bases, with 7 bases sitting between them. The CDR3 loop reads CASSQRPYGYTF. The CDR3 bases are TGTGCCAGCAGCCAGAGGCCGTATGGCTACACCTTC.

The chain recombines TRBV11-3 with TRBJ2-7; D possibly corresponds to TRBD1 (5 bases). This CDR3 is 14 amino acids long. CDR1 and CDR2 (germline): SGHNT, YENEEA. V shed 5 bases and J shed 6 bases, with 17 bases lying between them. The CDR3 DNA sequence: TGTGCCAGCAGCCTTGGGGCAGGGAAGGGCGAGCAGTACTTC. Translating it yields CASSLGAGKGEQYF. Together with reference TRBV11-3 and TRBJ2-7, the CDR3 gives the full variable domain: EAGVVQSPRYKIIEKKQPVAFWCNPISGHNTLYWYLQNLGQGPELLIRYENEEAVDDSQLPKDRFSAERLKGVDSTLKIQPAELGDSAVYLCASSLGAGKGEQYFGPGTRLTVT.

The J gene is TRBJ2-3, the V gene TRBV7-3, with TRBD2 identical over 8 bases. The ends lost 5 bases at V and 0 bases at J; junction bases unmatched: 7. The CDR3 has 16 residues. Germline-derived CDR1 and CDR2 are SGHTA and FQGTGA. The DNA for the CDR3 is TGTGCCAGCAGCAGAGGACTAGCATCTAGCACAGATACGCAGTATTTT. The encoded protein is CASSRGLASSTDTQYF.

The V and J genes are TRBV4-1 and TRBJ2-7; 8 nucleotides line up with TRBD1. With V trimmed by 3 bases and J by 2 bases, 6 bases remained unmatched. This CDR3 is built from 15 residues. Germline V gene data show CDR1 as MGHRA and CDR2 as YSYEKL. The DNA for the CDR3 is TGCGCCAGCAGCCAGGGGCGGGACAGGACCTACGAGCAGTACTTC. This codes for CASSQGRDRTYEQYF.

The rearrangement links TRBV6-4 to TRBJ2-2, with TRBD1 identical over 10 bases. In germline, CDR1 is MRHNA, CDR2 SNTAGT. V shed 4 bases and J 5 bases; nucleotides not matched to a gene: 7. This CDR3 has 16 residues. The CDR3 DNA reads TGTGCCAGCAGTGGCGACAGGGGGCCGGAAACCGGGGAGCTGTTTTTT. Encoded protein: CASSGDRGPETGELFF.

Only one count was recorded for this clone. The V call is TRBV7-9, the J call TRBJ2-7, with D perhaps TRBD2 (6 bases). The germline V and J ends were trimmed by 8 bases and 0 bases, with 17 bases remaining between them. CDR3 length: 15 residues. The germline gives CDR1 SEHNR, CDR2 FQNEAQ (reference sequence). DNA of the CDR3: TGTGCCAGCGCTTTCCGGGGGTCCCTCTCCTACGAGCAGTACTTC. Residues: CASAFRGSLSYEQYF.

The chain recombines TRBV11-2 with TRBJ1-5; D unclear. Germline V lookup: CDR1 SGHAT, CDR2 FQNNGV. The V and J ends lost 0 bases and 3 bases respectively, with 3 bases between them. CDR3 length: 13 residues. The CDR3 DNA reads as TGTGCCAGCAGCTTAGATTTCAATCAGCCCCAGCATTTT. Translating it yields CASSLDFNQPQHF.

The rearrangement joins TRBV6-5 to TRBJ1-5; D remains ambiguous. V lost 6 bases and J lost 5, with 11 bases in between. This CDR3 has 13 amino acids. CDR1 MNHEY and CDR2 SVGAGI come from the germline V gene. In DNA form, the CDR3 reads TGTGCCAGCAGCCCGGTGGAGTATCAGCCCCAGCATTTT. Protein sequence: CASSPVEYQPQHF.

The chain recombines TRBV6-5 with TRBJ1-4, with D unclear. This CDR3 has 13 amino acids. The ends were cut back, 7 bases at V and 1 base at J, with 7 bases in the middle. Looked up from germline, CDR1 is MNHEY and CDR2 is SVGAGI. The CDR3 sequence is CASKLETNEKLFF. CDR3 DNA: TGTGCCAGCAAGTTGGAAACTAATGAAAAACTGTTTTTT.

The chain carries TRBV5-1 and TRBJ2-3; 7 nucleotides align to TRBD1. This CDR3 is built from 14 residues. With 5 bases clipped from V and 5 bases from J, the junction kept 8 bases outside the gene matches. The germline gives CDR1 SGHRS, CDR2 YFSETQ. The CDR3 region is CASSYITGVDTQYF. Written as DNA, the CDR3 is TGCGCCAGCAGTTATATCACAGGGGTAGATACGCAGTATTTT.

This chain links TRBV15 with TRBJ2-3, with D possibly TRBD1 on 5 matching bases. The CDR3 loop spans 14 amino acids. CDR1 and CDR2 (germline): LNHNV, YYDKDF (reference sequence). The V and J ends lost 9 bases and 0 bases respectively, with 13 bases between them. Here the CDR3 reads CATKLDISTDTQYF. As DNA, the CDR3 is TGTGCCACTAAACTGGACATTAGCACAGATACGCAGTATTTT.

The J gene is TRBJ2-5, the V gene TRBV24-1; TRBD1 matches at 8 bases. Germline values: CDR1 KGHDR, CDR2 SFDVKD. The CDR3 length is 17 residues. Trimming at V came to 3 bases and at J to 5 bases, leaving 13 bases not matched to a gene. This CDR3 is CATSDRSGTGLRETQYF. CDR3 sequence (DNA): TGTGCCACCAGTGATCGTAGTGGGACAGGCTTACGGGAGACCCAGTACTTC.

This chain connects TRBV7-2 to TRBJ2-7; 10 positions agree with TRBD2. Trimming removed 2 bases from V and 7 bases from J; junction bases left unmatched: 11. The CDR3 extends over 16 amino acids. From germline, CDR1 is SGHTA and CDR2 FQGNSA. The CDR3 is CASSLRASGGRGEQYF. In DNA, the CDR3 is TGTGCCAGCAGCTTAAGAGCTAGCGGGGGTAGAGGGGAGCAGTACTTC.

V gene TRBV6-5 combines with J gene TRBJ2-2; D is perhaps TRBD1 or TRBD2 (6 bases each). The CDR3 is 14 residues long. V shed 11 bases and J shed 7 bases, with 20 bases lying between them. The germline V gene encodes CDR1 MNHEY and CDR2 SVGAGI. CDR3 nucleotides: TGTGCCGGAAATGAGGGGGGCCAGGGCGGGGAGCTGTTTTTT. Translation gives CAGNEGGQGGELFF.

Regarding this clone: This sample includes further DNA sequences coding for the same CDR3. The chain's CDR3 is CASSPSGTGYHEQYF. The DNA for the CDR3 is TGTGCCAGCAGTCCGTCAGGGACAGGGTACCACGAGCAGTACTTC. The chain couples TRBV27 to TRBJ2-7, with 9 bases lining up with TRBD1. This CDR3 region has 15 residues. J lost 5 bases, V lost 5 bases, and 10 bases had no gene match. The germline V gene encodes CDR1 MNHEY and CDR2 SMNVEV (reference sequence).

Written as DNA, the CDR3 is TGTGCCAGCAGCCGCATTGGGTATGGCTACACCTTC. Translated, it gives CASSRIGYGYTF. The chain carries TRBV7-9 and TRBJ1-2; no reliable D call. The V end was cut by 5 bases, the J end by 5 bases, with 9 bases between. The CDR3 loop spans 12 amino acids. CDR1 SEHNR and CDR2 FQNEAQ come from the germline V gene (reference sequence).

The chain combines TRBV7-8 with TRBJ1-3; D is unclear. V was cut by 6 bases and J by 0 bases, with 18 bases left in between. From germline, CDR1 is SGHVS and CDR2 FQNEAQ. CDR3 size: 17 residues. CDR3 sequence: CASRKSEDWNSGNTIYF. DNA of the CDR3: TGTGCCAGCAGGAAATCAGAGGACTGGAACTCTGGAAACACCATATATTTT.

The chain recombines TRBV5-1 with TRBJ2-5; unclear D gene. The V end was cut by 3 bases, the J end by 5 bases, with 14 bases between. Looked up from germline, CDR1 is SGHRS and CDR2 is YFSETQ. This CDR3 is 14 amino acids long. The CDR3 loop reads CASSSPGRVETQYF. In DNA form, the CDR3 reads TGCGCCAGCAGCTCCCCCGGACGAGTGGAGACCCAGTACTTC.

The chain has TRBV6-6 and TRBJ2-3, with D tentatively TRBD1 or TRBD2 (5 bases each). Germline-derived CDR1 and CDR2 are MNHNY and SVGAGI (reference sequence). Trimming pared 5 bases from V and 5 bases from J, leaving 17 bases between. The CDR3 has 15 residues. CDR3 sequence (DNA): TGTGCCAGCAGTCCAACTGGGGTTGGGGGAGATACGCAGTATTTT. Protein product: CASSPTGVGGDTQYF.

The chain joins TRBV6-1 to TRBJ1-6, with no clear D. The germline V gene encodes CDR1 MNHNS and CDR2 SASEGT. V was shortened by 1 base and J by 5 bases, with 6 bases between the two germline ends. The CDR3 consists of 14 residues. CDR3 protein: CASSEEGHNSPLHF. CDR3 sequence (DNA): TGTGCCAGCAGTGAAGAGGGCCATAATTCACCCCTCCACTTT.

The rearrangement uses TRBV30 and TRBJ1-5; 7 bases fit TRBD1. J gave up 5 bases and V 2 bases, and 15 bases lay outside the gene matches. Germline values: CDR1 GTSNPN, CDR2 SVGIG (reference sequence). This CDR3 is 17 amino acids long. DNA for the CDR3: TGTGCCTGGAGTTTACGGACGAGAACCAGGGGGGATCAGCCCCAGCATTTT. Protein product: CAWSLRTRTRGDQPQHF.

Only one count was recorded for this clone. The chain links TRBV9 to TRBJ1-1; weak D call: TRBD1 (5 bases). Germline values: CDR1 SGDLS, CDR2 YYNGEE. The V end lost 4 bases, the J end lost 2 bases, and 9 bases lay between the germline ends. The CDR3 runs 13 residues. CDR3 coding DNA: TGTGCCAGCAGCTACGGGGGAAACACTGAAGCTTTCTTT. As protein: CASSYGGNTEAFF.

The chain employs TRBV27 and TRBJ1-1, with unresolved D. V was cut by 6 bases and J by 2 bases, with 16 bases left in between. The CDR3 is 15 residues long. Germline CDR1 is MNHEY and CDR2 is SMNVEV (reference sequence). This CDR3 is CASSPVPEPNTEAFF. CDR3 coding DNA: TGTGCCAGCAGCCCCGTTCCGGAGCCCAACACTGAAGCTTTCTTT.

The rearrangement joins TRBV7-2 to TRBJ2-1; TRBD1 matches at 7 bases. This CDR3 spans 15 amino acids. Germline V gives CDR1 SGHTA, CDR2 FQGNSA. Losses at the gene ends were 2 bases for V and 4 bases for J; bases not matched to a gene: 5. This chain's CDR3 is CASSLLGTAYNEQFF. The CDR3 coding sequence is TGTGCCAGCAGCTTATTAGGGACAGCATACAATGAGCAGTTCTTC.

The CDR3 loop is CASCANGGRTDTQYF. The CDR3 nucleotides are TGCGCCAGCTGCGCCAACGGGGGACGCACAGATACGCAGTATTTT. This chain joins TRBV5-1 and TRBJ2-3; TRBD2 is a possible D gene (6 bases). Trimming cost V 7 bases and J 1 base, with 16 bases left between them. From germline, CDR1 is SGHRS and CDR2 YFSETQ. The CDR3 spans 15 residues.

In its sample, this clone was seen once. V and J are TRBV3-1 (or the pseudogene TRBV3-2) and TRBJ2-7; 13 bases are shared with TRBD2. CDR1 and CDR2 (germline): LGHDT, YNNKEL (reference sequence). The length of the CDR3 is 18 residues. V shed 5 bases and J 0 bases; nucleotides not matched to a gene: 10. The CDR3 is CASSRGLAGTASSYEQYF. Here the CDR3 DNA reads TGTGCCAGCAGCAGGGGACTAGCGGGGACCGCCTCCTCCTACGAGCAGTACTTC.